This T cell receptor beta chain was obtained from a study of breast tumors, draining lymph nodes, adjacent tissues. TCRdb recomputed calls from the multiplex PCR reads with MiXCR, one row per CDR3 protein. This table has over 70,000 distinct CDR3 sequences, approximately 30% appearing once. The lymph nodes were axillary draining lymph nodes from breast cancer patients. Study-level points and caveats: Tumor T cell lymph node origin was a supported hypothesis, not proven.

A remark on this clonotype: The antigen is unknown.

The CDR3 is 14 amino acids. The germline CDR1 and CDR2 sequences are MNHEY and SVGEGT. The germline V and J ends were trimmed by 2 bases and 3 bases, with 7 bases remaining between them. The sample comprised axillary lymph node tissue. The sequence derives from a female donor with breast cancer. Some clones in this sample may be carry-over from other donors' samples. J is TRBJ2-2 and V is TRBV6-2 or TRBV6-3; D might be TRBD1 or TRBD2, each matching 5 bases. CDR3 bases: TGTGCCAGCAGTTACGGGGGTCACACCGGGGAGCTGTTTTTT. Protein sequence: CASSYGGHTGELFF.